This T cell receptor beta chain was sequenced for a study of blood T cells in healthy people across ages. This clonotype was picked up many times. Its antigen is not identified. Study-level results: With donor CMV status unknown, expanded clonotype changes were possibly confounded.

Germline CDR1 is SQVTM and CDR2 is ANQGSEA. The CDR3 totals 14 residues. Trimming pared 5 bases from V and 2 bases from J, leaving 13 bases between. A second 7 to 11 cycle PCR used barcoded and J-beta primers. One entry per CDR3 protein, called by TCRdb with MiXCR from the 5' RACE reads. The sample lists 550,000 to 650,000 distinct CDR3 sequences, 25% to 35% occurring once. This clonotype was sampled from an elderly woman in good health. The V gene is TRBV29-1, the J gene TRBJ2-1, with D perhaps matching TRBD2 (5 bases). Sequenced input: blood. The DNA for the CDR3 is TGCAGCGTTCTACCTTCCGGGACCTACAATGAGCAGTTCTTC. Translated: CSVLPSGTYNEQFF.